Listed here are 13 T cell receptor beta chains from one sample, sequenced in a study of blood T cell repertoires in COVID-19. Measured with immunoSEQ multiplex PCR; TCRdb has only the in-frame clones, and not every one. This sample has about 200,000 clones; over 75% occur once, and the top ten carry 15% to 20%. Input material: peripheral blood. The receptors derive from a man aged 50 or older with COVID-19, enrolled during active disease.

CDR3 nucleotide sequence: TGTGCCAGCAGCAAACGGACAGGGGCCTCCTACGAGCAGTACTTC. As protein: CASSKRTGASYEQYF. V is TRBV11-1 and J is TRBJ2-7, with TRBD1 matching over 9 bases. CDR3 size: 15 residues. V was pared by 5 bases and J by 0 bases, with 5 bases of the junction left unmatched. Germline V gene data show CDR1 as SGHAT and CDR2 as FQDESV (reference sequence).

The genes are TRBV5-1 and TRBJ1-1, with D possibly TRBD1 on 6 matching bases. The ends were cut back, 4 bases at V and 9 bases at J, with 22 bases in the middle. Germline V lookup: CDR1 SGHRS, CDR2 YFSETQ. This CDR3 has 15 residues. CDR3 nucleotides: TGCGCCAGCAGCGCTCTTCCGGAAAAGGACAGTAAAGCTTTCTTT. Translating gives CASSALPEKDSKAFF.

This rearrangement joins TRBV7-3 to TRBJ2-1, with TRBD2 matching 7 bases. CDR3 length: 14 amino acids. Trimming cost V 7 bases and J 5 bases; bases outside gene matches: 8. CDR1 and CDR2 from the germline V gene are SGHTA and FQGTGA. CDR3 sequence reads: CASTPRSGHNEQFF. The CDR3 DNA sequence: TGTGCCAGCACCCCCCGTAGCGGGCACAATGAGCAGTTCTTC.

The chain couples TRBV9 to TRBJ1-3, with TRBD1 matching over 8 bases. Germline-derived CDR1 and CDR2 are SGDLS and YYNGEE. CDR3 length equals 17 residues. V dropped 0 bases and J dropped 4; count of bases not matched to a gene: 9. In DNA, the CDR3 is TGTGCCAGCAGCGTAGATGGACAGGGTAGTCGGGGAAACACCATATATTTT. Encoded protein: CASSVDGQGSRGNTIYF.

The chain has TRBV7-3 and TRBJ1-3, with D unclear. In germline, CDR1 is SGHTA, CDR2 FQGTGA. Trimming took off 1 base at V and 0 bases at J, with 10 bases between the two ends. The CDR3 extends over 16 amino acids. The CDR3 DNA follows: TGTGCCAGCAGCTTAAACAGCATCAACTCTGGAAACACCATATATTTT. Residues: CASSLNSINSGNTIYF.

The chain employs TRBV5-5 and TRBJ1-2; 8 bases fit TRBD1. J was trimmed by 7 bases and V by 4 bases; bases with no gene match: 15. Germline CDR1 and CDR2: SGHKS and YYEKEE (reference sequence). The CDR3 sequence is 16 residues long. CDR3 residues: CASSPDPQGAFRGYTF. The CDR3 nucleotides read TGTGCCAGCAGCCCGGACCCCCAGGGGGCCTTTCGTGGCTACACCTTC.

This chain links TRBV11-3 with TRBJ2-2, with D possibly matching TRBD2 (6 bases). Germline V gene data show CDR1 as SGHNT and CDR2 as YENEEA. The CDR3 length is 13 residues. V was shortened by 5 bases and J by 6 bases, with 10 bases between the two germline ends. The DNA for the CDR3 is TGTGCCAGCAGCCGAGGAGGGGCCGGGGAGCTGTTTTTT. Amino acids: CASSRGGAGELFF.

The chain links TRBV5-6 to TRBJ2-3; 13 nucleotides agree with TRBD2. The CDR3 spans 19 residues. Trimming removed 4 bases from V and 0 bases from J; junction bases left unmatched: 11. Germline V gene sequence: CDR1 SGHDT, CDR2 YYEEEE. CDR3 nucleotide sequence: TGTGCCAGCAGCCCATCACGGACTAGCGGGGGCCTGAGCACAGATACGCAGTATTTT. Protein product: CASSPSRTSGGLSTDTQYF.

V is TRBV5-5 and J is TRBJ1-1; possibly TRBD1 for D (5 bases). The germline V gene has CDR1 SGHKS and CDR2 YYEKEE (reference sequence). The CDR3 has 14 amino acids. The germline V and J ends were trimmed by 4 bases and 0 bases, with 10 bases remaining between them. As DNA, the CDR3 is TGTGCCAGCAGCCGACAGCTACTGAACACTGAAGCTTTCTTT. Its protein product is CASSRQLLNTEAFF.

This sequence joins TRBV28 and TRBJ2-1; the match to TRBD2 covers 11 bases. In germline, CDR1 is MDHEN, CDR2 SYDVKM. V lost 6 bases, J lost 0 bases, and 7 bases stayed unmatched. CDR3 size: 17 residues. The DNA of the CDR3 is TGTGCCAGCAGAGGGACTAGCGGCGCTTACTCCTACAATGAGCAGTTCTTC. Its protein is CASRGTSGAYSYNEQFF.

This clone was picked up a small number of times. The V call is TRBV28, the J call TRBJ1-5; TRBD1 agrees at 12 bases. Germline loops: CDR1 MDHEN, CDR2 SYDVKM. This CDR3 is built from 16 residues. Unmatched junction bases numbered 5, after V lost 1 base and J lost 7 bases. The CDR3 reads CASSLSGQGAQQPQHF. The CDR3 coding sequence is TGTGCCAGCAGTTTATCGGGACAGGGGGCACAGCAGCCCCAGCATTTT.

V usage is TRBV18 and J usage is TRBJ1-2; D possibly corresponds to TRBD1 (5 bases). CDR1 is KGHSH and CDR2 is LQKENI in the germline V gene. The CDR3 sequence is 13 residues long. V gave up 11 bases and J gave up 2 bases, with 15 bases separating them. In DNA form, the CDR3 reads TGTGCCGCGGAGGGGACGGAGAACTATGGCTACACCTTC. Encoded protein: CAAEGTENYGYTF.

The J gene is TRBJ2-3, the V gene TRBV7-9; no clear D gene. V was clipped by 7 bases and J by 0 bases, with 14 bases between them. The CDR3 covers 15 residues. Germline values: CDR1 SEHNR, CDR2 FQNEAQ (reference sequence). CDR3 amino acids: CASIVADTSTDTQYF. DNA of the CDR3: TGTGCCAGCATAGTGGCGGATACTAGCACAGATACGCAGTATTTT. The complete variable domain, with remaining parts taken from reference TRBV7-9 and TRBJ2-3, reads DTGVSQNPRHKITKRGQNVTFRCDPISEHNRLYWYRQTLGQGPEFLTYFQNEAQLEKSRLLSDRFSAERPKGSFSTLEIQRTEQGDSAMYLCASIVADTSTDTQYFGPGTRLTVL.